This is a list of T cell receptor beta chains from one sample in a study of cytomegalovirus exposure and HLA in healthy donors. Assay: immunoSEQ multiplex PCR; the TCRdb copy retains only in-frame clones and omits some. The sample includes fewer than 200,000 clones, less than 90% of them seen just once. Sample: PBMCs. All receptors come from a woman aged 45-60 years in good health and CMV-seropositive. Each CDR3 is given with its conserved first and last residue. Clone sizes are given selectively: once, few, many, or a class where the clone is expanded.

v_call: TRBV6-1
clone_size: -
j_call: TRBJ2-7
cdr3_aa: CASSEASGQGGYEQYF

v_call: TRBV30
clone_size: -
j_call: TRBJ2-7
cdr3_aa: CAWSRSGFEQYF

v_call: TRBV18
clone_size: -
j_call: TRBJ1-2
cdr3_aa: CASSPGGQLTNYGYTF

v_call: TRBV6-4
clone_size: -
j_call: TRBJ2-3
cdr3_aa: CASSLGLAGTDTQYF

v_call: TRBV7-2
clone_size: once
j_call: TRBJ1-4
cdr3_aa: CASSFLPIFGDRNEKLFF

v_call: TRBV13
clone_size: -
j_call: TRBJ2-4
cdr3_aa: CASSGVAEGNIQYF

v_call: TRBV29-1
clone_size: few
j_call: TRBJ1-2
cdr3_aa: CSAEGGYGYTF

v_call: TRBV5-1
clone_size: -
j_call: TRBJ1-1
cdr3_aa: CASSLRFPGTEAFF

v_call: TRBV9
clone_size: -
j_call: TRBJ2-7
cdr3_aa: CASSVVDTGNHEQYF

v_call: TRBV7-9
clone_size: -
j_call: TRBJ2-7
cdr3_aa: CASSQTWTEQYF

v_call: TRBV4-1
clone_size: -
j_call: TRBJ1-2
cdr3_aa: CASSQRTGLSYGYTF

v_call: TRBV7-3
clone_size: -
j_call: TRBJ2-7
cdr3_aa: CASSSGTGDASYEQYF

v_call: TRBV6-5
clone_size: once
j_call: TRBJ2-5
cdr3_aa: CASSYSGLAGAETQYF

v_call: TRBV27
clone_size: few
j_call: TRBJ2-7
cdr3_aa: CATATGKAYEQYF

v_call: TRBV30
clone_size: once
j_call: TRBJ2-1
cdr3_aa: CAWSASWAHEQFF

v_call: TRBV28
clone_size: -
j_call: TRBJ2-7
cdr3_aa: CASSFPIPGTVSYEQYF

v_call: TRBV6-1
clone_size: few
j_call: TRBJ2-1
cdr3_aa: CASSEASAWSSYNEQFF

v_call: TRBV30
clone_size: -
j_call: TRBJ1-1
cdr3_aa: CAWSRGLDTEAFF

v_call: TRBV7-2
clone_size: once
j_call: TRBJ2-1
cdr3_aa: CASSEYNEQFF

v_call: TRBV20-1
clone_size: few
j_call: TRBJ2-1
cdr3_aa: CSARTNEQFF

v_call: TRBV5-4
clone_size: -
j_call: TRBJ2-3
cdr3_aa: CASSYGLAGGTDTQYF

v_call: TRBV4-1
clone_size: -
j_call: TRBJ1-1
cdr3_aa: CASSRKQGATVLNTEAFF

v_call: TRBV7-2
clone_size: -
j_call: TRBJ2-5
cdr3_aa: CASSLPQETQYF

v_call: TRBV10-3
clone_size: -
j_call: TRBJ1-5
cdr3_aa: CATETGDNQPQHF

v_call: TRBV11-2
clone_size: -
j_call: TRBJ2-3
cdr3_aa: CASSLGPGYEDTQYF

v_call: TRBV18
clone_size: -
j_call: TRBJ1-1
cdr3_aa: CASSPTGGQGYITEAFF

v_call: TRBV23-1
clone_size: -
j_call: TRBJ2-1
cdr3_aa: CASSPRGQGRYNEQFF

v_call: TRBV11-3
clone_size: once
j_call: TRBJ1-1
cdr3_aa: CASSLDLRGPAFF

v_call: TRBV5-4
clone_size: -
j_call: TRBJ2-7
cdr3_aa: CASSLEQGAENEQYF

v_call: TRBV30
clone_size: few
j_call: TRBJ2-3
cdr3_aa: CAWSDGTDPTDTQYF

v_call: TRBV5-6
clone_size: -
j_call: TRBJ1-6
cdr3_aa: CASSLVDATGDSPLHF

v_call: TRBV7-9
clone_size: -
j_call: TRBJ1-5
cdr3_aa: CASSLGLTAPQHF

v_call: TRBV5-4
clone_size: once
j_call: TRBJ1-1
cdr3_aa: CASSPNPGNTEAFF

v_call: TRBV4-2
clone_size: -
j_call: TRBJ2-1
cdr3_aa: CASSQDRGRRDEQFF

v_call: TRBV6-6
clone_size: -
j_call: TRBJ2-3
cdr3_aa: CASSRHGTSGGDTQYF

v_call: TRBV28
clone_size: -
j_call: TRBJ1-6
cdr3_aa: CASSPTGRNNSPLHF

v_call: TRBV19
clone_size: -
j_call: TRBJ1-5
cdr3_aa: CASSGTGQPGAQHF

v_call: TRBV6-6
clone_size: -
j_call: TRBJ1-4
cdr3_aa: CASSYSGGENEKLFF

v_call: TRBV7-9
clone_size: -
j_call: TRBJ2-5
cdr3_aa: CASSLRLGRGRGETQYF

v_call: TRBV29-1
clone_size: -
j_call: TRBJ2-7
cdr3_aa: CSVARQLAGEQEQYF

v_call: TRBV5-4
clone_size: -
j_call: TRBJ2-3
cdr3_aa: CASSPTSGSTDTQYF

v_call: TRBV5-1
clone_size: -
j_call: TRBJ1-1
cdr3_aa: CASSLGAGGGTEAFF

v_call: TRBV10-3
clone_size: -
j_call: TRBJ2-1
cdr3_aa: CAIGDRGSYNEQFF

v_call: TRBV4-2
clone_size: -
j_call: TRBJ1-6
cdr3_aa: CASSLEGGMDSPLHF

v_call: TRBV10-2
clone_size: -
j_call: TRBJ1-1
cdr3_aa: CAGGTGAEAFF